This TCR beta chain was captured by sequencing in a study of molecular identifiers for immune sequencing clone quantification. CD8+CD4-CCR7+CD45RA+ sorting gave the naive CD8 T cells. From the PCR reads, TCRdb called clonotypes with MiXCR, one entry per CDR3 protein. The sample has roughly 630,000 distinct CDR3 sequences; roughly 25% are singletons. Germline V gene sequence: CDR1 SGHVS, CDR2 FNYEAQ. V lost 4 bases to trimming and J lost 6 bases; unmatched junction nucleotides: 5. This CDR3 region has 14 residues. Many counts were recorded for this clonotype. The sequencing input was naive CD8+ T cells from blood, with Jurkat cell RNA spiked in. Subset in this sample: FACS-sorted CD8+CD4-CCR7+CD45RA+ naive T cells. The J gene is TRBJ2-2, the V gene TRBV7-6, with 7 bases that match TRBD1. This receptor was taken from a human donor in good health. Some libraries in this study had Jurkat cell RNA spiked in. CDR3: CASSSTGWAGELFF. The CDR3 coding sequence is TGTGCCAGCAGCTCGACAGGGTGGGCCGGGGAGCTGTTTTTT. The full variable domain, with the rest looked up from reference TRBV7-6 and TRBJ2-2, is GAGVSQSPRYKVTKRGQDVALRCDPISGHVSLYWYRQALGQGPEFLTYFNYEAQQDKSGLPNDRFSAERPEGSISTLTIQRTEQRDSAMYRCASSSTGWAGELFFGEGSRLTVL.